The 30 T cell receptor beta chains below were found in one sample sequenced in a study of CD8+CD57+ T cells in acquired aplastic anemia (dated by TCRdb to about 2018). The run used an Illumina HiSeq 2000. Genomic DNA was used as template for profiling of TCR beta VDJ combinations and CDR3 sequences. Starting from the raw public reads, TCRdb applied fastp trimming at Q25, assembled clones with MiXCR and retained in-frame beta chains. Each entry is one CDR3 protein sequence, shown with its most common DNA and genes. The table for this sample lists roughly 220,000 distinct CDR3 sequences; about 60% of them were counted only once. In total, the top ten clones hold about 60% of the sample. Expansion of CD8+CD57+ cells had been shown by flow cytometry in the patients chosen for sequencing. The source material was sorted CD4+, CD8+, or CD8+CD57+ T cells (not recorded which) from PBMCs. These receptors were obtained from a human donor with aplastic anemia.

CDR3 DNA sequence: TGTGCCAGCAGCTTCTGGGGACTAGCCGGAGATACGCAGTATTTT. Its translation: CASSFWGLAGDTQYF. The V call is TRBV7-2, the J call TRBJ2-3, with 9 bases lining up with TRBD2. The CDR3 sequence is 15 residues long. Germline V gene data show CDR1 as SGHTA and CDR2 as FQGNSA. V lost 3 bases and J lost 5; bases outside the gene matches: 6.

J is TRBJ2-6 and V is TRBV24-1; D is unresolved. Trimming cost V 5 bases and J 0 bases, with 7 bases left between them. The CDR3 runs to 15 residues. Germline loops: CDR1 KGHDR, CDR2 SFDVKD. The CDR3 coding sequence is TGTGCCACCAGTGCTGAGAGCTCTGGGGCCAACGTCCTGACTTTC. Its protein product is CATSAESSGANVLTF.

The sample holds many counts of this clonotype. The rearrangement uses TRBV19 and TRBJ2-4, with unresolved D. This CDR3 is 15 amino acids long. CDR1 LNHDA and CDR2 SQIVND come from the germline V gene (reference sequence). V was clipped by 0 bases and J by 4 bases, with 10 bases between them. This CDR3 is CASSIDPGLKNIQYF. The CDR3 DNA reads as TGTGCCAGTAGTATAGATCCAGGTTTGAAAAACATTCAGTACTTC.

The chain joins TRBV7-3 to TRBJ2-3; 8 nucleotides line up with TRBD2. The junction had 4 bases not matched to a gene; V was cut back by 2 bases and J by 6 bases. CDR3 size: 14 residues. Germline lookup yields CDR1 SGHTA and CDR2 FQGTGA. This CDR3 reads CASSLPGGGDTQYF. The CDR3 bases are TGTGCCAGCAGCTTACCGGGGGGGGGGGATACGCAGTATTTT. The full variable domain, rest sourced from reference TRBV7-3 and TRBJ2-3, is GAGVSQTPSNKVTEKGKYVELRCDPISGHTALYWYRQSLGQGPEFLIYFQGTGAADDSGLPNDRFFAVRPEGSVSTLKIQRTERGDSAVYLCASSLPGGGDTQYFGPGTRLTVL.

The J gene is TRBJ1-2, the V gene TRBV7-8, with D unclear. The CDR3 totals 13 residues. V was trimmed by 3 bases and J by 2 bases, leaving 7 bases between them. Germline V lookup: CDR1 SGHVS, CDR2 FQNEAQ. The CDR3 region is CASSLASNYGYTF. CDR3 in DNA: TGTGCCAGCAGCTTGGCGTCGAACTATGGCTACACCTTC.

The J gene is TRBJ1-1, the V gene TRBV7-2; D is unclear. The CDR3 extends over 12 amino acids. The germline CDR1 and CDR2 sequences are SGHTA and FQGNSA. Between the trimmed V and J ends, which lost 2 bases and 4 bases, there was a span of 5 bases. CDR3 loop: CASSLWATEAFF. In nucleotides, the CDR3 is TGTGCCAGCAGCTTATGGGCCACTGAAGCTTTCTTT.

CDR3 amino acids: CASSFRREQYF. For the CDR3, the DNA is TGTGCCAGCAGCTTCAGGCGCGAGCAGTACTTC. The V call is TRBV5-6, the J call TRBJ2-7; unclear D gene. CDR1 is SGHDT and CDR2 is YYEEEE in the germline V gene. The CDR3 covers 11 residues. V lost 2 bases and J lost 6, with 6 bases in between.

Regarding this clonotype: Relative to the germline gene, one junction end is altered; a read error may explain this. This rearrangement joins TRBV7-8 to TRBJ1-3, with TRBD1 identical over 8 bases. This CDR3 has 20 residues. Germline V gives CDR1 SGHVS, CDR2 FQNEAQ. The CDR3 DNA follows: TGTGCCAGCAGCTCCCCCGAACGCGAGGACAGGGAAGAATCTGGAAACGCCATATATTTT. This gives the protein CASSSPEREDREESGNAIYF. The full variable domain, its missing parts supplied by reference TRBV7-8 and TRBJ1-3, is GAGVSQSPRYKVAKRGQDVALRCDPISGHVSLFWYQQALGQGPEFLTYFQNEAQLDKSGLPSDRFFAERPEGSVSTLKIQRTQQEDSAVYLCASSSPEREDREESGNAIYFGEGSWLTVV.

The genes are TRBV6-5 and TRBJ2-5, with TRBD2 matching 7 bases. The CDR3 runs to 13 residues. The V gene's germline CDR1 is MNHEY and CDR2 SVGAGI. V dropped 5 bases and J dropped 7; count of bases not matched to a gene: 7. In DNA, the CDR3 is TGTGCCAGCAGTCTCCTGGGCGGGGGGACCCAGTACTTC. This encodes CASSLLGGGTQYF.

The V call is TRBV20-1, the J call TRBJ2-2; 7 bases line up with TRBD2. The CDR3 runs 14 residues. Germline CDR1 DFQATT, CDR2 SNEGSKA (reference sequence). V dropped 5 bases and J dropped 0; count of bases not matched to a gene: 3. The CDR3 sequence: CSASGLANTGELFF. The CDR3 nucleotides read TGCAGTGCTTCTGGACTAGCGAACACCGGGGAGCTGTTTTTT.

The chain uses TRBV2 and TRBJ2-5; D perhaps matches TRBD1 (5 bases). Germline V gives CDR1 SNHLY, CDR2 FYNNEI. V lost 7 bases to trimming and J lost 5 bases, with 11 bases between them. The CDR3 extends over 12 amino acids. The CDR3 loop is CASKGRVETQYF. The CDR3 DNA follows: TGTGCCAGCAAAGGCAGGGTTGAGACCCAGTACTTC.

With respect to this clonotype: The conserved phenylalanine or tryptophan normally closing the CDR3 is absent here, so this likely arose from a read error. V usage is TRBV5-6 and J usage is TRBJ2-3, with 8 bases lining up with TRBD2. The germline V gene has CDR1 SGHDT and CDR2 YYEEEE. Unmatched junction bases numbered 2, after V lost 2 bases and J lost 3 bases. The CDR3 has 14 residues. CDR3 region: CASSFRGGTDTQYS. For the CDR3, the DNA is TGTGCCAGCAGCTTTCGGGGGGGAACAGATACGCAGTATTCT.

This chain uses TRBV7-8 with TRBJ1-6; no reliable D call. V was clipped by 1 base and J by 10 bases, with 8 bases between them. Germline V gene sequence: CDR1 SGHVS, CDR2 FQNEAQ. CDR3 size: 13 residues. The CDR3: CASSLGFGSPLHF. The CDR3, as DNA: TGTGCCAGCAGCTTAGGGTTCGGGTCACCCCTCCACTTT.

This clonotype was found once. The chain has TRBV20-1 and TRBJ2-5; 12 positions agree with TRBD2. The length of the CDR3 is 14 residues. Trimming removed 5 bases from V and 4 bases from J; junction bases left unmatched: 5. Germline V gene data show CDR1 as DFQATT and CDR2 as SNEGSKA (reference sequence). The CDR3 protein is CSAQTSGSLETQYF. The CDR3 DNA follows: TGCAGTGCTCAGACTAGCGGGAGCTTAGAGACCCAGTACTTC.

The V and J genes are TRBV29-1 and TRBJ1-1, with no clear D. The V gene's germline CDR1 is SQVTM and CDR2 ANQGSEA. The CDR3 is 15 amino acids. The V end was cut by 6 bases, the J end by 2 bases, with 19 bases between. Written as DNA, the CDR3 is TGCAGCGTACCCACGTTTGGGTCCGGTAACACTGAAGCTTTCTTT. Translating it yields CSVPTFGSGNTEAFF.

The chain links TRBV7-8 to TRBJ2-7; 16 nucleotides align to TRBD2. Germline CDR1 is SGHVS and CDR2 is FQNEAQ. The CDR3 extends over 18 amino acids. V dropped 4 bases and J dropped 3; count of bases not matched to a gene: 9. CDR3 sequence (DNA): TGTGCCAGCAGCTCCACCGGGACTAGCGGGGGGGCCGTCTACGAGCAGTACTTC. It translates to CASSSTGTSGGAVYEQYF.

This chain links TRBV7-9 with TRBJ1-1; D is perhaps TRBD1 (6 bases). Trimming stripped 3 bases from V and 4 bases from J, with 9 bases between. CDR1 and CDR2 from the germline V gene are SEHNR and FQNEAQ (reference sequence). The CDR3 loop spans 13 amino acids. The CDR3 spells CASSFGQFTEAFF. DNA of the CDR3: TGTGCCAGCAGCTTCGGACAGTTCACTGAAGCTTTCTTT.

This clonotype has ten or more counts. V and J are TRBV13 and TRBJ2-7, with unresolved D. Per the germline V gene, CDR1 is PRHDT and CDR2 is FYEKMQ (reference sequence). The CDR3 totals 14 residues. The V gene lost 5 bases and the J gene lost 2 bases, with 13 bases spanning the gap. The CDR3: CASSQRRTPYEQYF. DNA of the CDR3: TGTGCCAGCAGCCAAAGACGTACGCCCTACGAGCAGTACTTC.

This sequence joins TRBV7-8 and TRBJ2-7; possibly TRBD1 for D (6 bases). The CDR3 contains 14 residues. Trimming shortened V by 5 bases and J by 5 bases, and 16 bases separated the two germline ends. The germline V gene encodes CDR1 SGHVS and CDR2 FQNEAQ. CDR3 in DNA: TGTGCCAGCAGCGTAGGATCTCAGGGGAACGAGCAGTACTTC. As protein: CASSVGSQGNEQYF.

This clonotype counts as medium-sized (0.01 to 0.1%). The J gene is TRBJ2-7, the V gene TRBV24-1; tentative D call: TRBD1 (5 bases). Germline V gene data show CDR1 as KGHDR and CDR2 as SFDVKD. V lost 1 base, J lost 3 bases, and 12 bases lay in between. This CDR3 has 15 amino acids. The CDR3 loop reads CATSDFRGPFYEQYF. In DNA form, the CDR3 reads TGTGCCACCAGTGATTTTAGGGGTCCTTTCTACGAGCAGTACTTC.

The chain is built from TRBV10-2 and TRBJ2-2; 11 nucleotides match TRBD2. CDR3 length equals 15 residues. The V and J ends lost 6 bases and 5 bases, in that order; junction bases with no gene match: 5. CDR1 is WSHSY and CDR2 is SAAADI in the germline V gene. CDR3 protein: CASRLAGVITGELFF. In DNA, the CDR3 is TGCGCCAGCAGACTAGCGGGAGTTATAACCGGGGAGCTGTTTTTT.

The gene calls are TRBV7-9 and TRBJ2-3; 8 nucleotides align to TRBD2. The CDR3 sequence is 15 residues long. Germline V CDR1 and CDR2: SEHNR, FQNEAQ (reference sequence). Germline trimming cut 5 bases from V and 8 bases from J; bases unmatched to any gene: 12. CDR3 sequence: CASSPRLGREGTQYF. Here the CDR3 DNA reads TGTGCCAGCAGCCCCAGACTAGGTCGGGAGGGTACGCAGTATTTT.

The genes are TRBV15 and TRBJ2-7, with TRBD1 identical over 7 bases. The CDR3 is 14 residues long. The trim removed 6 bases at V and 3 bases at J, leaving 8 bases unmatched. Germline V gene sequence: CDR1 LNHNV, CDR2 YYDKDF (reference sequence). The CDR3 sequence: CATRATGEGYEQYF. DNA for the CDR3: TGTGCCACCAGGGCTACAGGGGAAGGCTACGAGCAGTACTTC. Full variable domain (outside the CDR3, taken from reference TRBV15 and TRBJ2-7): DAMVIQNPRYQVTQFGKPVTLSCSQTLNHNVMYWYQQKSSQAPKLLFHYYDKDFNNEADTPDNFQSRRPNTSFCFLDIRSPGLGDTAMYLCATRATGEGYEQYFGPGTRLTVT.

The rearrangement joins TRBV15 to TRBJ2-7; 9 bases are a match to TRBD2. V was clipped by 3 bases and J by 0 bases; unmatched bases: 6. This CDR3 is 16 amino acids long. Germline V CDR1 and CDR2: LNHNV, YYDKDF (reference sequence). The CDR3: CATSSSGGGRSYEQYF. The CDR3 region has the DNA TGTGCCACCAGCAGTAGCGGGGGCGGTCGCTCCTACGAGCAGTACTTC.

The genes are TRBV24-1 and TRBJ1-5; D is undetermined. Germline CDR1 KGHDR, CDR2 SFDVKD. V lost 5 bases, J lost 4 bases, and 8 bases lay in between. The CDR3 has 13 amino acids. CDR3 region: CATSVAANQPQHF. CDR3 nucleotide sequence: TGTGCCACCAGTGTGGCCGCGAATCAGCCCCAGCATTTT.

In this sample, this clonotype turned up many times. The V call is TRBV20-1, the J call TRBJ2-7, with a tentative D call TRBD2 (6 bases). The germline V gene encodes CDR1 DFQATT and CDR2 SNEGSKA (reference sequence). Trimming shortened V by 0 bases and J by 2 bases, and 14 bases separated the two germline ends. This CDR3 has 15 amino acids. The CDR3 sequence is CSARDLGAGTYEQYF. The DNA of the CDR3 is TGCAGTGCTAGAGATCTTGGGGCGGGAACCTACGAGCAGTACTTC.

This clonotype was recorded at least ten times. This chain connects TRBV4-1 to TRBJ2-1; the D gene is possibly TRBD2 (6 bases). V was cut by 4 bases and J by 5 bases, with 12 bases left in between. CDR3 length equals 14 residues. Germline V gene lookup returns CDR1 MGHRA and CDR2 YSYEKL. The CDR3 here is CASSLSGRDNEQFF. Here the CDR3 DNA reads TGCGCCAGCAGCCTCAGCGGGCGAGACAATGAGCAGTTCTTC.

The chain uses TRBV5-1 and TRBJ1-6; tentative D call: TRBD1 (6 bases). From germline, CDR1 is SGHRS and CDR2 YFSETQ. The CDR3 consists of 16 residues. The germline V and J ends were trimmed by 5 bases and 5 bases, with 17 bases remaining between them. This chain's CDR3 is CASRSAGAYHNSPLHF. The CDR3 DNA follows: TGCGCCAGCAGATCGGCAGGGGCGTATCATAATTCACCCCTCCACTTT. Full variable domain (outside the CDR3, taken from reference TRBV5-1 and TRBJ1-6): KAGVTQTPRYLIKTRGQQVTLSCSPISGHRSVSWYQQTPGQGLQFLFEYFSETQRNKGNFPGRFSGRQFSNSRSEMNVSTLELGDSALYLCASRSAGAYHNSPLHFGNGTRLTVT.

The chain combines TRBV7-2 with TRBJ1-1, with D unclear. The germline V gene encodes CDR1 SGHTA and CDR2 FQGNSA. This CDR3 has 15 residues. V dropped 4 bases and J dropped 1 base, with 13 bases sitting between them. The CDR3 DNA sequence: TGTGCCAGCAGCTCCCATATTGAACCGAACACTGAAGCTTTCTTT. It specifies CASSSHIEPNTEAFF.

This rearrangement joins TRBV7-2 to TRBJ1-5, with D perhaps matching TRBD1 (5 bases). V gave up 3 bases and J gave up 5 bases, with 14 bases separating them. The CDR3 consists of 15 residues. Germline CDR1 is SGHTA and CDR2 is FQGNSA. For the CDR3, the DNA is TGTGCCAGCAGCTTGGCCGGTAGAGGGGATCAGCCCCAGCATTTT. This sequence encodes CASSLAGRGDQPQHF.